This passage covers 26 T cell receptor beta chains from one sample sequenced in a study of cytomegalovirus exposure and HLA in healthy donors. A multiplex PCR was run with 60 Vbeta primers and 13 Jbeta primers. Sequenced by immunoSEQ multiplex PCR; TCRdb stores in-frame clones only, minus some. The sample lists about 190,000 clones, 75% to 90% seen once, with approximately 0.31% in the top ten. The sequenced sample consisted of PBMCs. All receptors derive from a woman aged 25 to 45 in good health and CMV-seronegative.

CDR3 sequence: CASSFGTTNEKLFF. The CDR3 DNA follows: TGCGCCAGCAGCTTCGGTACTACTAATGAAAAACTGTTTTTT. The genes are TRBV5-1 and TRBJ1-4, with no clear D. V lost 2 bases and J lost 2, with 7 bases in between. Germline CDR1 reads SGHRS; CDR2 reads YFSETQ. There are 14 residues in the CDR3.

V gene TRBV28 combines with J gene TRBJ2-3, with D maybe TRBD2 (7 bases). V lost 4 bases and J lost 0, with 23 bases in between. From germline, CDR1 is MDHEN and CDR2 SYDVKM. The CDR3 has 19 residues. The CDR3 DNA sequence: TGTGCCAGCAGTTCACCTGGGGGCGGGGGAAGATGGAGCACAGATACGCAGTATTTT. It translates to CASSSPGGGGRWSTDTQYF.

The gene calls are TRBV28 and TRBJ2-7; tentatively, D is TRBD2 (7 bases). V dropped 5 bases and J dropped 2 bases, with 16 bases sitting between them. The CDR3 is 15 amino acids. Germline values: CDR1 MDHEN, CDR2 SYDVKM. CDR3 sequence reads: CASSPRGRGTYEQYF. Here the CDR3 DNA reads TGTGCCAGCAGTCCGAGGGGGAGGGGAACCTACGAGCAGTACTTC.

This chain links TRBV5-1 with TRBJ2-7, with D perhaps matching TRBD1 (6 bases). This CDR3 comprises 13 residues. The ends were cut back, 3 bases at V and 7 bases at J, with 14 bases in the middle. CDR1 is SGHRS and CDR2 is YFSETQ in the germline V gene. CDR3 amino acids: CASSWEQGWEQYF. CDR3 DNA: TGCGCCAGCAGCTGGGAACAGGGATGGGAGCAGTACTTC. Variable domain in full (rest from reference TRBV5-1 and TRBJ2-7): KAGVTQTPRYLIKTRGQQVTLSCSPISGHRSVSWYQQTPGQGLQFLFEYFSETQRNKGNFPGRFSGRQFSNSRSEMNVSTLELGDSALYLCASSWEQGWEQYFGPGTRLTVT.

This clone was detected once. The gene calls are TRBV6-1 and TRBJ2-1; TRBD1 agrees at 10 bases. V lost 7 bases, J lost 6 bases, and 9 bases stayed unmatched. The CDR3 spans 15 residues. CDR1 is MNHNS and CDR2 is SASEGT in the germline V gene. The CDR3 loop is CASNSGDRGSNEQFF. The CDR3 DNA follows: TGTGCCAGCAACAGTGGGGACAGGGGCTCCAATGAGCAGTTCTTC.

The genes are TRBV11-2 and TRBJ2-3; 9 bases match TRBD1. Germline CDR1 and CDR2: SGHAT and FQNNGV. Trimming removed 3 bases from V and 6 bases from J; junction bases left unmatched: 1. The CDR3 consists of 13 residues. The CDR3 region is CASSLTGGDTQYF. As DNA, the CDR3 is TGTGCCAGCAGCTTGACAGGGGGGGATACGCAGTATTTT.

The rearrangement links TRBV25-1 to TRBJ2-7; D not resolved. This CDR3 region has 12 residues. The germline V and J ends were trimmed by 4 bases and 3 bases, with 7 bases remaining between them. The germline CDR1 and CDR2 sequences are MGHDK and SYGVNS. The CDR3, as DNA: TGTGCCAGCAGTGGAGCTATCTACGAGCAGTACTTC. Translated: CASSGAIYEQYF.

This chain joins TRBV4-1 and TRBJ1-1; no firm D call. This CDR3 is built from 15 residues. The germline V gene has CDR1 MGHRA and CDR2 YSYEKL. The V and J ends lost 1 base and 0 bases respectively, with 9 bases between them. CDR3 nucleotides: TGCGCCAGCAGCCAAGCCATTGCGTTGAACACTGAAGCTTTCTTT. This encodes CASSQAIALNTEAFF.

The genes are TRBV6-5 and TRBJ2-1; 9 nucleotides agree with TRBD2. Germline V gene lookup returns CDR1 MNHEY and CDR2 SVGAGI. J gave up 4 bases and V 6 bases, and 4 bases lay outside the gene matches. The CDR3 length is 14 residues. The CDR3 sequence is CASRALAGYNEQFF. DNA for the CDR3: TGTGCCAGCAGGGCCCTAGCGGGGTACAATGAGCAGTTCTTC.

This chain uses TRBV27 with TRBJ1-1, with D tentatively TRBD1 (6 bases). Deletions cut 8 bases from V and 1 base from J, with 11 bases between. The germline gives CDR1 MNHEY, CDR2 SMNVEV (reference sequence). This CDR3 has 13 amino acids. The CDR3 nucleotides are TGTGCCAGCGGTCAGACAGGGAACACTGAAGCTTTCTTT. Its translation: CASGQTGNTEAFF.

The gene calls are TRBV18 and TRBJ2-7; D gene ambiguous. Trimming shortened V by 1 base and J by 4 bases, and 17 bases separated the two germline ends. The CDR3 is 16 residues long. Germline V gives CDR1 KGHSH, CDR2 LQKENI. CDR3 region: CASSPQTGLGIYEQYF. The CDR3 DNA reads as TGTGCCAGCTCACCACAGACGGGTCTCGGTATTTACGAGCAGTACTTC.

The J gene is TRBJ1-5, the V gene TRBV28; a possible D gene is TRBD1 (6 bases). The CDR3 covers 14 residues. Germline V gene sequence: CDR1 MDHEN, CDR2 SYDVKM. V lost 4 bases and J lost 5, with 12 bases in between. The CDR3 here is CASSYGTSYQPQHF. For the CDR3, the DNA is TGTGCCAGCAGTTACGGGACATCATATCAGCCCCAGCATTTT.

The CDR3 coding sequence is TGTGCCAGCAGCTTGGCGGGGAATCCCTACAATGAGCAGTTCTTC. It yields the protein CASSLAGNPYNEQFF. The chain couples TRBV7-2 to TRBJ2-1, with TRBD2 as a possible D gene (6 bases). The CDR3 is made up of 15 amino acids. Germline CDR1 is SGHTA and CDR2 is FQGNSA. The ends were cut back, 3 bases at V and 2 bases at J, with 11 bases in the middle.

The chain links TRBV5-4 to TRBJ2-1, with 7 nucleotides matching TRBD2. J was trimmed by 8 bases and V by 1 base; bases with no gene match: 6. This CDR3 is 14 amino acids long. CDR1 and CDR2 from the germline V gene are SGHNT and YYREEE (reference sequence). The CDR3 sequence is CASSLPQRGHEQFF. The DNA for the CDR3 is TGTGCCAGCAGCTTGCCACAGCGGGGCCATGAGCAGTTCTTC.

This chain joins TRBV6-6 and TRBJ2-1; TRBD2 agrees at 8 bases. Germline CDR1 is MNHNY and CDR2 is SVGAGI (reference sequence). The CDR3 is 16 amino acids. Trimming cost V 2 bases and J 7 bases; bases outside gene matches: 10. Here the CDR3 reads CASSYPRGGGQNEQFF. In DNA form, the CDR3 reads TGTGCCAGCAGTTACCCGAGAGGCGGGGGGCAGAATGAGCAGTTCTTC.

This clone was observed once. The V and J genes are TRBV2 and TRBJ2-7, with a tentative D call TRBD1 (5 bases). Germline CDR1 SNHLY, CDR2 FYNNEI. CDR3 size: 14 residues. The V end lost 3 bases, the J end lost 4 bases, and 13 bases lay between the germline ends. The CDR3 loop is CASSEGQGGYEQYF. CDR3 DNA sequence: TGTGCCAGCAGTGAGGGGCAGGGTGGTTACGAGCAGTACTTC.

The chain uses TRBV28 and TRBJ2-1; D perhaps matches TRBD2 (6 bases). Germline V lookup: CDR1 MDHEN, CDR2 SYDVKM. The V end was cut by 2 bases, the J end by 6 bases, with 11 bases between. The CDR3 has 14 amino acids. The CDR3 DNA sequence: TGTGCCAGCAGTTTACGACTAGTTCCCAATGAGCAGTTCTTC. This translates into CASSLRLVPNEQFF.

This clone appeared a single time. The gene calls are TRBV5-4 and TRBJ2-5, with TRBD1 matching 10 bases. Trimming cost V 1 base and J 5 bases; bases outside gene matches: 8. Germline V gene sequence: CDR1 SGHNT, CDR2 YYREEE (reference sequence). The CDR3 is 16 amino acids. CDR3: CASSLLGGTGDETQYF. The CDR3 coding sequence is TGTGCCAGCAGCTTGTTGGGCGGGACAGGGGACGAGACCCAGTACTTC.

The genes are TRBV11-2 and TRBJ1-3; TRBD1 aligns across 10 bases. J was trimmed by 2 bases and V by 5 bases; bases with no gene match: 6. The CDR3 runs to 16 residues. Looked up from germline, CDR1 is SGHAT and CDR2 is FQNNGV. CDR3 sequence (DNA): TGTGCCAGCAGCCCGGGACAGGGGAGTGCTGGAAACACCATATATTTT. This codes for CASSPGQGSAGNTIYF.

The CDR3 protein is CASGPQMGLAGGRSYEQYF. The DNA for the CDR3 is TGTGCTAGTGGTCCCCAGATGGGACTAGCGGGAGGACGGTCCTACGAGCAGTACTTC. V usage is TRBV12-5 and J usage is TRBJ2-7, with 15 bases aligning to TRBD2. This CDR3 contains 19 residues. Germline trimming cut 5 bases from V and 1 base from J; bases unmatched to any gene: 12. Germline CDR1 LGHNT, CDR2 FRNRAP. Full variable domain (missing parts from reference TRBV12-5 and TRBJ2-7): DARVTQTPRHKVTEMGQEVTMRCQPILGHNTVFWYRQTMMQGLELLAYFRNRAPLDDSGMPKDRFSAEMPDATLATLKIQPSEPRDSAVYFCASGPQMGLAGGRSYEQYFGPGTRLTVT.

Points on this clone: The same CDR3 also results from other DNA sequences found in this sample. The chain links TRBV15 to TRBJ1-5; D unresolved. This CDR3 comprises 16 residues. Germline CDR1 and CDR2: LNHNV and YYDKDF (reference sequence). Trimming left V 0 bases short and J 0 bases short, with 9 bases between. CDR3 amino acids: CATSRDLTDSNQPQHF. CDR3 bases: TGTGCCACCAGCAGAGATTTGACTGATAGCAATCAGCCCCAGCATTTT.

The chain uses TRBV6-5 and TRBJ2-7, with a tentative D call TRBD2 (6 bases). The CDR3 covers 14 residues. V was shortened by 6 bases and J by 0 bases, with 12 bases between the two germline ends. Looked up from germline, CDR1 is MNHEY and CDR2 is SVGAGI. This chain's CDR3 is CASRPPGVSYEQYF. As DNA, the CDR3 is TGTGCCAGCAGGCCGCCGGGGGTCTCCTACGAGCAGTACTTC.

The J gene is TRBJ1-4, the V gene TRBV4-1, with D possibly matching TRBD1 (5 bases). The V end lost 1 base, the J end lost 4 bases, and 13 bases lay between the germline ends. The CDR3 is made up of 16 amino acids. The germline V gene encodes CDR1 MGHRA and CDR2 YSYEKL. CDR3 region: CASSQGTQANNEKLFF. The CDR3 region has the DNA TGCGCCAGCAGCCAAGGGACACAGGCGAATAATGAAAAACTGTTTTTT.

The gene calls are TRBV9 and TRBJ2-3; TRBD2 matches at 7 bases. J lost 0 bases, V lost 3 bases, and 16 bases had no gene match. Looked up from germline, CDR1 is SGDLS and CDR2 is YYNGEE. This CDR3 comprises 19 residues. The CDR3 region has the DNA TGTGCCAGCAGCGAGCGGGGTTGGGACGGTAGAACTAGCACAGATACGCAGTATTTT. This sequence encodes CASSERGWDGRTSTDTQYF.

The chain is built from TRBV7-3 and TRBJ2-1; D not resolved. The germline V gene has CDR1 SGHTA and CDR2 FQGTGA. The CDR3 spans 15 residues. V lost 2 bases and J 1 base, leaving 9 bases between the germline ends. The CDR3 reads CASSLVLASYNEQFF. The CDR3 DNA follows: TGTGCCAGCAGCTTAGTTTTGGCATCCTACAATGAGCAGTTCTTC.

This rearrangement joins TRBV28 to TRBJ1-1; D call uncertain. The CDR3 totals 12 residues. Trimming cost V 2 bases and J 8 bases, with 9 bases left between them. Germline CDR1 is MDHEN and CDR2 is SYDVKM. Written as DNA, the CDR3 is TGTGCCAGCAGTTTAGGGCAGTCAGAAGCTTTCTTT. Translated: CASSLGQSEAFF.